These T cell receptor beta chains were read from a single sample in a study of T cell responses to AZD1222 COVID-19 vaccine. Profiling relied on immunoSEQ multiplex PCR, and the TCRdb table lists in-frame clones only, not all of them. The data show tens of thousands of clones, with over 75% seen just once and approximately 24% held by the top ten. The specimen was peripheral blood, collected 28 days after the second AZD1222 dose. The receptors were gathered from an adult who received the AZD1222 COVID-19 vaccine. Both conserved end residues are part of each CDR3. D genes are given only for firm matches.

d_call	v_call	j_call	cdr3_aa	cdr3_nt
-	TRBV7-2	TRBJ2-2	CASSLGPGELFF	TGTGCCAGCAGCTTGGGGCCCGGGGAGCTGTTTTTT
-	TRBV5-1	TRBJ1-6	CASSLVGRGEGSPLHF	TGCGCCAGCAGCTTGGTTGGCAGGGGTGAGGGTTCACCCCTCCACTTT
-	TRBV29-1	TRBJ1-1	CSVNIQNTEAFF	TGCAGCGTTAACATACAGAACACTGAAGCTTTCTTT
-	TRBV21-1	TRBJ1-4	CANTFIRDSHEKLFF	TGTGCCAACACCTTTATCCGAGACAGTCATGAAAAACTGTTTTTT
TRBD1	TRBV13	TRBJ2-2	CASSFAGTGVPGELFF	TGTGCCAGCAGCTTCGCGGGGACAGGGGTCCCCGGGGAGCTGTTTTTT
TRBD2	TRBV19	TRBJ2-2	CASSPPSGRAFTGELFF	TGTGCCAGTAGTCCCCCAAGCGGGAGGGCCTTCACCGGGGAGCTGTTTTTT
-	TRBV9	TRBJ1-5	CASSVGTGDNQPQHF	TGTGCCAGCAGCGTTGGCACCGGTGACAATCAGCCCCAGCATTTT
-	TRBV28	TRBJ1-1	CASNTVDTEAFF	TGTGCCAGCAACACCGTGGACACTGAAGCTTTCTTT
-	TRBV3-1/TRBV3-2	TRBJ2-5	CASSQGAGRLQETQYF	TGTGCCAGCAGCCAAGGGGCGGGGAGGCTCCAAGAGACCCAGTACTTC
-	TRBV7-2	TRBJ1-2	CASSSGQALAYGYTF	TGTGCCAGCAGCTCGGGCCAGGCTCTTGCCTATGGCTACACCTTC
-	TRBV7-8	TRBJ2-7	CASSLEVLSYEQYF	TGTGCCAGCAGCTTAGAGGTGCTTAGCTACGAGCAGTACTTC
-	TRBV5-4	TRBJ1-1	CASSIVGARGTTEAFF	TGTGCCAGCAGCATTGTAGGGGCCCGGGGGACCACTGAAGCTTTCTTT
-	TRBV18	TRBJ2-7	CATKPVGGNTYEQYF	TGTGCCACCAAACCCGTCGGCGGAAACACCTACGAGCAGTACTTC